These 5 T cell receptor beta chains were sequenced from one sample in a study of T-cell memory formation after mild COVID-19. TCRdb fed the 5' RACE reads into MiXCR, producing one record per CDR3 protein. In the table there are tens of thousands of distinct CDR3 sequences, less than 7.5% of which are singletons. The sample taken for sequencing was PBMCs or a T cell subset sorted from them (not recorded which). These receptor sequences come from a man between 18 and 29 years old who had mild COVID-19 (a few samples of this study predate the infection). Cell type and time point are not known.

This clonotype was counted many times. The rearrangement uses TRBV10-3 and TRBJ2-5, with TRBD1 matching over 8 bases. The germline gives CDR1 ENHRY, CDR2 SYGVKD. This CDR3 comprises 13 residues. V was clipped by 4 bases and J by 4 bases; unmatched bases: 2. This CDR3 is CAISGQGRETQYF. CDR3 nucleotide sequence: TGTGCCATCAGTGGACAGGGGCGAGAGACCCAGTACTTC.

Many counts were recorded for this clonotype. V gene TRBV12-3 or TRBV12-4 combines with J gene TRBJ2-7; D is ambiguous. V dropped 2 bases and J dropped 3 bases, with 8 bases sitting between them. The length of the CDR3 is 13 residues. In nucleotides, the CDR3 is TGTGCCAGCAGTTTAAGTCACTTCTACGAGCAGTACTTC. This encodes CASSLSHFYEQYF.

The V gene is TRBV4-3, the J gene TRBJ2-7, with 7 positions matching TRBD1. The length of the CDR3 is 14 residues. Germline CDR1 is LGHNA and CDR2 is YSLEER. Germline trimming cut 3 bases from V and 3 bases from J; bases unmatched to any gene: 5. In DNA form, the CDR3 reads TGCGCCAGCAGCCATGACAGGGACCGCTACGAGCAGTACTTC. Protein product: CASSHDRDRYEQYF.

This clonotype has ten or more counts. J is TRBJ2-3 and V is TRBV7-6; TRBD2 might be the D (5 bases). The CDR3 is 12 residues long. The V gene's germline CDR1 is SGHVS and CDR2 FNYEAQ. V was shortened by 5 bases and J by 7 bases, with 10 bases between the two germline ends. The CDR3 DNA reads TGTGCCAGCAGCCCCGGGGATAATACGCAGTATTTT. Residues: CASSPGDNTQYF.

V is TRBV20-1 and J is TRBJ1-6, with unresolved D. Trimming pared 3 bases from V and 7 bases from J, leaving 7 bases between. The germline CDR1 and CDR2 sequences are DFQATT and SNEGSKA (reference sequence). The CDR3 contains 12 residues. As DNA, the CDR3 is TGCAGTGCTAGTCCTGGGAATTCACCCCTCCACTTT. Protein sequence: CSASPGNSPLHF.